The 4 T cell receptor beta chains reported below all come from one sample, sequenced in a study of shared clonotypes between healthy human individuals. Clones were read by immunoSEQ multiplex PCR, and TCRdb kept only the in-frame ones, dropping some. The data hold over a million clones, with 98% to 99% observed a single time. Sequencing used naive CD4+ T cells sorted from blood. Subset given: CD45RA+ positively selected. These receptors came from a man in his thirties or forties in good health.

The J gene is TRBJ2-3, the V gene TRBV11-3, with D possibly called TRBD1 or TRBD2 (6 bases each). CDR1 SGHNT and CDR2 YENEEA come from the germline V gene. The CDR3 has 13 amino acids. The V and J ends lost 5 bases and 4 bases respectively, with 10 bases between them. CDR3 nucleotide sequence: TGTGCCAGCAGCAGGGGGAGGCCAGATACGCAGTATTTT. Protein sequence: CASSRGRPDTQYF.

The CDR3: CASTPGLGVYEQYF. DNA of the CDR3: TGTGCCAGCACTCCGGGACTAGGAGTTTACGAGCAGTACTTC. The chain is built from TRBV2 and TRBJ2-7, with 8 bases that match TRBD2. Germline CDR1 reads SNHLY; CDR2 reads FYNNEI. V trimming: 7 bases; J trimming: 4 bases; junction bases outside the gene matches: 9. This CDR3 spans 14 amino acids.

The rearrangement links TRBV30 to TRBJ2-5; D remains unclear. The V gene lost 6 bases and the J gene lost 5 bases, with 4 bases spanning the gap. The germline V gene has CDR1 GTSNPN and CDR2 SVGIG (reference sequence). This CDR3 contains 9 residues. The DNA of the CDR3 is TGTGCCTGTGGCGAGACCCAGTACTTC. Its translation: CACGETQYF. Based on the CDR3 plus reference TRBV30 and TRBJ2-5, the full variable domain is SQTIHQWPATLVQPVGSPLSLECTVEGTSNPNLYWYRQAAGRGLQLLFYSVGIGQISSEVPQNLSASRPQDRQFILSSKKLLLSDSGFYLCACGETQYFGPGTRLLVL.

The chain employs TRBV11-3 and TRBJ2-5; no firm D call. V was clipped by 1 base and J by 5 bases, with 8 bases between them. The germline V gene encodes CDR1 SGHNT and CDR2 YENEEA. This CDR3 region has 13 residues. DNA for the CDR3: TGTGCCAGCAGCTTAGGAATCCACGAGACCCAGTACTTC. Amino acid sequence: CASSLGIHETQYF. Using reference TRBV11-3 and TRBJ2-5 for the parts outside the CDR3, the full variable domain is EAGVVQSPRYKIIEKKQPVAFWCNPISGHNTLYWYLQNLGQGPELLIRYENEEAVDDSQLPKDRFSAERLKGVDSTLKIQPAELGDSAVYLCASSLGIHETQYFGPGTRLLVL.